This T cell receptor beta chain appears in the sequencing data of a study of cytomegalovirus exposure and HLA in healthy donors (dated 2017 in TCRdb). Background on the whole study: In an earlier analysis of approximately 640 of the donors, 276 Gb of sequence data and about 110 million unique TCR beta sequences from roughly 200 million T cells were reported. In an earlier analysis of about 590 of the donors, high-throughput TCR beta sequencing was used to judge whether each TCR beta V gene segment behaved as functional or pseudogenic. Among the roughly 400 genotyped donors, around 81% belonged to the genetic ancestry cluster associated with self-reported Caucasian donors. Rather than drawing on any new phenotypic data, the later analysis identified candidate immune exposures from TCR beta sequences and the way those sequences occurred across donors. Alongside the repertoire data, information on donor age, sex, ethnicity and CMV serostatus was compiled. Roughly 300 gigabases of sequencing data and approximately 85 million unique TCR sequences were included in an early release covering around 600 HLA-typed donors. The aim of the study was to test whether cataloging public T cell receptors could identify signatures of past pathogen exposure. About five DR-DQ haplotypes were handled as single units for association and clustering, since linkage in the cohort was strong. Genome-wide SNP genotypes for about 65% of the roughly 700 donors were used in a later genetic analysis, which treated that subset as a discovery cohort. Across 398 genotyped donors of the cohort, an average of roughly 250,000 unique TCR beta nucleotide sequences per donor were sequenced, and roughly a sixth of those sequences were non-productive. Every repertoire in the discovery cohort had been generated on one and the same sequencing platform. Typing coverage varied by locus: roughly 620-640 donors for A, B, C, DRB1 and DQB1; approximately 500 for DQA1; more than 600 for DPA1; approximately 450 for DPB1. To predict cytomegalovirus infection status, the study combined high-throughput TCR immunosequencing, statistical association of individual TCRs with disease status, and machine learning. The T cell repertoires of 670 or so subjects were profiled by immunosequencing and related to cytomegalovirus serostatus. Both class I and class II loci were covered by HLA typing, at four-digit resolution. In a later analysis, previously published TCR beta repertoires from about 670 donors were re-analyzed and high-resolution HLA genotyping was added so that TCR occurrence patterns could be studied. In addition to the first cohort of 650 to 750 subjects, a separate validation cohort of 120 different subjects was used.

Of note for this clone: This clone's antigen is unknown. No base qualities exist here, and no much larger clone lies one base off it.

V has 1 base trimmed and J has 3 bases trimmed; junction bases matching no gene number 5. CDR3 length: 15 amino acids, cysteine to phenylalanine. Only the CDR3 region is kept as DNA, spanning 45 bases read in frame from base 1. CDR1 and CDR2 are read off the germline V gene (reference sequence) as WNHNN and SYGVQD. To prepare the library, the immunoSEQ multiplex PCR assay was applied. For the multiplex PCR, a mixture combining 60 forward primers for TCR Vbeta segments and 13 reverse primers for TCR Jbeta segments was used. A multiplex PCR assay on genomic DNA amplified the CDR3 region of rearranged TCR beta genes. On the Illumina HiSeq System, the amplified TCR beta libraries were sequenced as 87-base-pair reads. The study's processing was this. Across the 600 to 700 repertoires, a later analysis counted roughly 77 million unique TCR beta chains, roughly 11 million of which were shared by at least two donors. To remove PCR and sequencing errors, raw reads were error-corrected and collapsed into unique sequences using a nearest-neighbor algorithm that merged closely related sequences. CDR3 sequences were aligned to IMGT reference sequences to assign V, D and J gene segments. For a sequence to be retained, at least a six-nucleotide match to both a V gene segment and a J gene segment was required. A rearrangement counted as productive if the CDR3 had no stop codons and remained in frame with V and J, and every other rearrangement counted as non-productive. Following IMGT convention, CDR3 was defined as the stretch from the second conserved V-encoded cysteine up to the conserved J-encoded phenylalanine. In an earlier analysis of some 550 of the donors, sequences lacking an unambiguous match to a single V gene segment were excluded. In an earlier analysis of several hundred of the donors, V segments were called functional above 56.7% productive rearrangements and were called segregating when the between-donor standard deviation exceeded 5%. A statistical classification framework was built for diagnosing cytomegalovirus status from the catalog of TCR beta chain sequences. V and J gene assignment, in a later analysis, came from comparing TCR nucleotide sequences with IMGT/GENE-DB human TR gene sequences. In a later analysis, CDR3 sequences and most-parsimonious VDJ recombination scenarios were assigned using the TCRdist pipeline. In a later analysis, each TCR beta chain was defined by its CDR3 amino acid sequence together with its V-gene family, and reads lacking a unique V-gene family were excluded. As a way to deal with suspected cross-contamination and a sequencing artifact, a later analysis dropped approximately 590 nucleotide sequences that were highly shared and had low generation probability. In a later analysis, a clonal expansion index was calculated for each public chain from normalized within-repertoire ranks of inferred template counts. A later analysis computed generation probabilities with a VDJ recombination model fitted to out-of-frame rearrangements, and checked the results against IGoR. A later analysis scored TCR-TCR, TCR-HLA and TCR-CMV co-occurrence with hypergeometric tests, applying a repertoire-size bias correction to TCR pairs. In a later analysis, false discovery rates were estimated by permuting HLA or CMV assignments 20 times. In a later analysis, co-occurring TCRs were grouped using DBSCAN, with TCRdist sequence similarity added in when clustering inside HLA-allele-positive subsets. Repertoires with fewer than 30,000 or more than 120,000 public chains, plus five repertoires with anomalous nucleotide sharing, were excluded from co-occurrence clustering. TCRdb's version of the immuneACCESS table is confined to in-frame rearrangements and falls short of the full clone set. An unresolved V gene accounts for under half of the shortfall where checked; the remainder is of unknown origin. V and J calls and clone size come straight from that table; D and trimming were deduced from the DNA. This sample lists fewer than 250,000 clones; 78% were detected once. The ten top clones hold around an eighth of the sample.

The cohort comprised around 690 healthy bone marrow donors. All cohort members were sampled while nominally healthy, although unrecorded immune exposures were likely present. The donor was CMV seropositive and belonged to the group of 250 to 350 seropositive cohort members. Every donor gave a peripheral blood sample, and the peripheral blood mononuclear cells from that sample were used for TCR beta sequencing. Genomic DNA was extracted from the blood cell samples with the Qiagen DNeasy Blood Extraction Kit. Study-wide findings and limitations: V-gene and J-gene trimming of TCR beta chains was associated with a missense DCLRE1C variant in a later genetic analysis, and the association was replicated in an independent cohort. A later genetic analysis reported fewer N-insertions in productive TCRs among donors in an Asian-associated ancestry cluster than the roughly 700-donor mean. In a later analysis, HLA-associated TCR beta chains showed more clonal expansion and lower generation probabilities than non-associated chains that were equally common. At a false discovery rate of 0.05, a later analysis linked fewer than 20,000 TCR beta sequences to specific HLA alleles. A cluster of highly shared sequence variants was judged likely to represent a technical artifact of the sequencing pipeline. In a later analysis, TCR association rates were found to vary across HLA loci, with the most associated TCRs seen for DRB1 alleles and the fewest for HLA-C alleles. Presence/absence analyses assumed roughly uniform sequencing depth across donors, an assumption that may not hold. Because counts were too low, about 15 rarely observed V segments, including chromosome 9 orphons, were left out of the earlier analysis of a few hundred of the donors. When HLA alleles, especially DR and DQ, strongly co-occurred, TCR associations were difficult to assign to individual alleles. HLA typing was unavailable for some donors at each locus, so association tests used only the typed subset. In this cohort, only TCR beta chains were sequenced, and detectable features were limited by the absence of alpha or paired-chain data. Most TCR sequences were observed very rarely across donors, whereas some public TCRs were present in many individuals. Correlated functional status among segregating V segments might reflect linkage disequilibrium, but an unknown experimental factor could not be ruled out. The classifier was reported to diagnose cytomegalovirus status with high specificity and sensitivity in both the original and validation cohorts. In a later analysis, most CMV-associated TCR beta chains were found to appear HLA-restricted, with HLA associations seemingly driven largely by CMV exposure. The authors suggested that the approach could potentially be generalized to other disease states and immunological phenotypes. In an earlier analysis of under 600 of the donors, most TCR beta V segments were observed in productive rearrangements about 87% or about 30% of the time, broadly matching IMGT annotations. A further reported finding was that TCR beta sequences accurately predicted the HLA-A and HLA-B alleles for most subjects in the first cohort. The study listed around 160 TCR beta chains as associated with cytomegalovirus. Some IMGT-functional V segments, including TRBV6-2 and TRBV6-3, could not be distinguished by the 87-base-pair reads and were therefore excluded. A later analysis reported that several top co-occurrence clusters appeared linked to parvovirus B19, influenza, CMV and Epstein-Barr virus. CMV serostatus was the only immune exposure information available for the cohort. Three of the identified cytomegalovirus-associated TCR beta chains were confirmed in vitro to be specific for cytomegalovirus antigens.

Material: PBMCs. The sequence joins TRBV10-1 to TRBJ1-1, and 7 bases in between align with TRBD1. The TCR was taken from a woman aged 25 to 45 in good health and CMV-seropositive. The sequenced DNA is TGCGCCAGCAGTGAGTTGCAGGGGGTTCACACTGAAGCTTTCTTT. It encodes CASSELQGVHTEAFF.